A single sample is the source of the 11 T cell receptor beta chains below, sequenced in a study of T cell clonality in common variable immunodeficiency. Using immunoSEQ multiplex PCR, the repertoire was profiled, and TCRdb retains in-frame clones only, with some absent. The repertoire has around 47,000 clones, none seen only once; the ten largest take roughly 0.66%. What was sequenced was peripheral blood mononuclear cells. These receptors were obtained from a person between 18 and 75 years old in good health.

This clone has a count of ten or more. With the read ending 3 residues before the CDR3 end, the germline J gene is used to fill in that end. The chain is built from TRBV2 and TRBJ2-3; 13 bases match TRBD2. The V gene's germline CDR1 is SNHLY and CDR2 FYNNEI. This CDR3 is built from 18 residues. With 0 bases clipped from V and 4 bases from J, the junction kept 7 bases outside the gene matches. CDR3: CASSEAPPGLAGPDTQYF. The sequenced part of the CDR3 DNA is TGTGCCAGCAGTGAAGCGCCCCCGGGACTAGCGGGACCAGATACG.

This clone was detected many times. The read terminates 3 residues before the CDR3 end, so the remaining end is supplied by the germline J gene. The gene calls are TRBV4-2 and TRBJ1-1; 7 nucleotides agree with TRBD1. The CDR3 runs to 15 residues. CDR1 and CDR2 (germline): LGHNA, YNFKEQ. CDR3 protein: CASSLGTAGMPEAFF. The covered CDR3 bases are TGTGCCAGCAGCCTCGGGACAGCGGGAATGCCAGAA.

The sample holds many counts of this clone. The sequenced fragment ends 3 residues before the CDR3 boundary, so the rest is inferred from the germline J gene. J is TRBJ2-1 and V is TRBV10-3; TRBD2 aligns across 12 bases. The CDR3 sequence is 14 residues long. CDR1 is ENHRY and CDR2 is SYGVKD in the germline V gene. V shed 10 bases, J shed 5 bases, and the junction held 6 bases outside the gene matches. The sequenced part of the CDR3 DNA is TGTGCCACCGCCCTAGCGGGGGGGGACAATGAG. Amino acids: CATALAGGDNE. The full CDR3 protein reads CATALAGGDNEQFF.

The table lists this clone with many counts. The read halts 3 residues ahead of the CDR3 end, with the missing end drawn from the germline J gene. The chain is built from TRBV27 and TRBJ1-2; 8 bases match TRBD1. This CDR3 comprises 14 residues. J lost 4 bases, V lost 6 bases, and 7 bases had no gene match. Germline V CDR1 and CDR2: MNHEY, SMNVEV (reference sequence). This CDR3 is CASRNGQGIYGYTF. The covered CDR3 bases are TGTGCCAGCAGGAACGGACAGGGCATCTATGGC.

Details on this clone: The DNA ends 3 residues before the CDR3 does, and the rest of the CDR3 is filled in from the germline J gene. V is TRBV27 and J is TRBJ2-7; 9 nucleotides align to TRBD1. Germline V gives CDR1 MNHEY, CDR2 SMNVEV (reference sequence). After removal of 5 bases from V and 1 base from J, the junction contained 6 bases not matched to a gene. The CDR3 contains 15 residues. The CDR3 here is CASSPKTGGSYEQYF. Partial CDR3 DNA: TGTGCCAGCAGTCCTAAGACAGGGGGGTCCTACGAG.

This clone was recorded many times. Partial CDR3 DNA: TGTGCCAGCAGTGGAATAGGGGGCTACGAG. Its protein product is CASSGIGGYE. The complete CDR3 protein is CASSGIGGYEQYF. The chain combines TRBV2 with TRBJ2-7; TRBD1 might be the D (6 bases). The CDR3 is cut off 3 residues early in the read; its end comes from the germline J gene. CDR1 and CDR2 from the germline V gene are SNHLY and FYNNEI. CDR3 size: 13 residues. The V gene lost 4 bases and the J gene lost 3 bases, with 10 bases spanning the gap.

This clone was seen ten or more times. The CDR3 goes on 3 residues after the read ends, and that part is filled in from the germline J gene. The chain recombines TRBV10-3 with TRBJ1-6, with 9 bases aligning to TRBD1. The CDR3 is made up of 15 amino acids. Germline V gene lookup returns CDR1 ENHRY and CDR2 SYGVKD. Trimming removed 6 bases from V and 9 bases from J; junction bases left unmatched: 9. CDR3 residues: CAISGTGTGSSPLHF. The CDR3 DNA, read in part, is TGTGCCATCAGCGGGACCGGGACAGGGAGTTCACCC.

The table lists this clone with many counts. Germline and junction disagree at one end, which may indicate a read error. Here the CDR3 reads CAGSYSISGGDEQYF. Incomplete CDR3 DNA: TGTGCCGGCAGTTACAGTATTAGCGGGGGAGACGAG. The chain carries TRBV6-2 or TRBV6-3 and TRBJ2-7; TRBD2 aligns across 9 bases. The read terminates 3 residues before the CDR3 end, so the remaining end is supplied by the germline J gene. The CDR3 spans 15 residues. Per germline, CDR1 MNHEY and CDR2 SVGEGT.

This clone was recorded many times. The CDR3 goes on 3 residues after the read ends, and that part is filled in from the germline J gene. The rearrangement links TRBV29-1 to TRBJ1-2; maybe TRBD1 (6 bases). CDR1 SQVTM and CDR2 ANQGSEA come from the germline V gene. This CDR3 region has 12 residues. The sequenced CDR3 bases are TGCAGCGTTGAGACAAGACAGGCGCGC. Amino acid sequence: CSVETRQAR. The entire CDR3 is CSVETRQARYTF.

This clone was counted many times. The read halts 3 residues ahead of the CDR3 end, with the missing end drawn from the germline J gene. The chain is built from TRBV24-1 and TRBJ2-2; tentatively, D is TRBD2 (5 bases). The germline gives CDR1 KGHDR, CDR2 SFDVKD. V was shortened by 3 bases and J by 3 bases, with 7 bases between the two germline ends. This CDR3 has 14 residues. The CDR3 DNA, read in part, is TGTGCCACCAGTGATCACGGGGACACCGGGGAG. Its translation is CATSDHGDTGE. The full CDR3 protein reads CATSDHGDTGELFF.

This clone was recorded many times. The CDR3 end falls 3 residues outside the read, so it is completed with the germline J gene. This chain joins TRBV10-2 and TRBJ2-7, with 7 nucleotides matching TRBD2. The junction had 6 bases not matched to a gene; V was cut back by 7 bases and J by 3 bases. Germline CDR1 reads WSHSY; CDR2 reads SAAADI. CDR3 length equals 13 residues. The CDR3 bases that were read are TGCGCCAGCATCGGTAGGACTAGCTACGAG. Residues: CASIGRTSYE. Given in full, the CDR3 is CASIGRTSYEQYF.